What follows describes a single T cell receptor beta chain. The antigen is undetermined. The data are from a study of vaccination and CD4 T cells after COVID-19. Study as a whole: Control cultures received a CEFX pool, an HIV-1 Nef pool, or no peptide. Findings of the study overall: Looking at convalescent patients, 304 of their 307 vaccine-specific clones were spike mono-reactive.

Treatment indicated: roughly ten-day PBMC culture with coronavirus spike peptide pools or control peptides (ViraFEST assay). CDR1 and CDR2 (germline): KGHSH, LQKENI. CDR3 length equals 13 residues. The V end was cut by 2 bases, the J end by 7 bases, with 9 bases between. An Oncomine TCR Beta short-read assay was used to sequence the DNA from cultured CD4+ T cells. TCRdb redid the calling of the PCR reads with MiXCR, one entry per CDR3 protein. The sample includes some 7,700 distinct CDR3 sequences, roughly half of them seen just once. This rearrangement joins TRBV18 to TRBJ1-5; D is ambiguous. The clonotype originates from a human donor who had recovered from COVID-19. The specimen was CD4+ T cells from blood, cultured in vitro. In DNA form, the CDR3 reads TGTGCCAGCTCACCAATTTCAGACCAGCCCCAGCATTTT. It yields the protein CASSPISDQPQHF.